These T cell receptor beta chains were read from a single sample in a study of shared clonotypes between healthy human individuals. Repertoires were generated with immunoSEQ multiplex PCR, while TCRdb's copy carries only in-frame clones and drops some. The table shows 1,500,000 or so clones, with about 98.5% occurring only once. Sample: naive CD4+ T cells sorted from blood. These receptors were collected from a man aged 25 to 40 in good health. The CDR3 runs from the conserved cysteine through the conserved F or W. The order of the fields is V gene, clone size, D gene, J gene, CDR3 protein, CDR3 DNA. D genes are given only for firm matches. Size is stated for part of the rows, as once, few or many counts, or as a class when the clone is expanded.

TRBV28	-	-	TRBJ1-2	CASSLLGAPGGYTF	TGTGCCAGCAGTTTATTGGGGGCCCCGGGGGGCTACACCTTC
TRBV7-2	-	-	TRBJ1-1	CASSLGVEAEAFF	TGTGCCAGCAGCCTGGGAGTTGAGGCTGAAGCTTTCTTT
TRBV6-1	-	-	TRBJ1-5	CASSEAPSFRLQPQHF	TGTGCCAGCAGTGAAGCGCCGTCCTTCCGACTTCAGCCCCAGCATTTT
TRBV6-6	-	-	TRBJ2-7	CASGQGGTYYEQYF	TGTGCCAGCGGGCAGGGAGGAACCTACTACGAGCAGTACTTC
TRBV9	-	-	TRBJ2-1	CASSVRGARTNNEQFF	TGTGCCAGCAGCGTACGTGGCGCAAGAACGAACAATGAGCAGTTCTTC
TRBV18	-	TRBD2	TRBJ2-1	CASSDRGSGTLNNEQFF	TGTGCCAGCTCAGATAGGGGAAGCGGGACCCTCAACAATGAGCAGTTCTTC
TRBV6-6	-	-	TRBJ1-5	CASSFAMANQPQHF	TGTGCCAGCAGTTTTGCCATGGCGAATCAGCCCCAGCATTTT
TRBV7-2	-	-	TRBJ2-7	CASSFNTYEQYF	TGTGCCAGCAGCTTTAACACCTACGAGCAGTACTTC
TRBV29-1	-	-	TRBJ2-1	CSVVFSSRNEQFF	TGCAGCGTTGTGTTTAGCTCGAGGAATGAGCAGTTCTTC
TRBV7-2	once	TRBD1	TRBJ2-3	CASSTRTGPPTDTQYF	TGTGCCAGCAGCACGAGGACAGGGCCCCCCACAGATACGCAGTATTTT
TRBV19	-	TRBD1	TRBJ1-1	CASSLRTGMNTEAFF	TGTGCCAGTAGTCTGAGGACAGGGATGAACACTGAAGCTTTCTTT
TRBV10-3	-	-	TRBJ2-1	CAISDRDGGYNEQFF	TGTGCCATCAGTGATCGGGACGGGGGCTACAATGAGCAGTTCTTC